A single sample is the source of the 4 T cell receptor beta chains below, sequenced in a study of blood T cell repertoires in COVID-19. The table came from immunoSEQ multiplex PCR; TCRdb's copy has only in-frame clones and leaves some out. The table includes 200,000 to 250,000 clones, 87% detected once. The sequenced sample consisted of peripheral blood. These receptors originate from a man aged 35 to 55 with active or convalescent COVID-19.

The CDR3 loop reads CASSLFKVISAGGAYEQYF. DNA of the CDR3: TGTGCCAGCAGCTTGTTTAAGGTTATATCAGCGGGAGGCGCCTACGAGCAGTACTTC. V is TRBV5-6 and J is TRBJ2-7; 9 bases agree with TRBD2. This CDR3 contains 19 residues. CDR1 and CDR2 from the germline V gene are SGHDT and YYEEEE. V shed 1 base, J shed 2 bases, and the junction held 16 bases outside the gene matches.

The CDR3 region is CASSLSGGPTSEQYF. CDR3 bases: TGTGCCAGCAGTTTATCGGGGGGTCCCACCTCCGAGCAGTACTTC. V gene TRBV27 combines with J gene TRBJ2-7; weak D call: TRBD2 (6 bases). The CDR3 runs to 15 residues. Trimming shortened V by 0 bases and J by 6 bases, and 15 bases separated the two germline ends. CDR1 is MNHEY, CDR2 SMNVEV, per germline (reference sequence).

The V call is TRBV2, the J call TRBJ1-4; D might be TRBD1 (5 bases). The V gene lost 6 bases and the J gene lost 4 bases, with 15 bases spanning the gap. This CDR3 contains 15 residues. CDR1 and CDR2 (germline): SNHLY, FYNNEI. The CDR3: CASSRGGVSNEKLFF. CDR3 DNA: TGTGCCAGCAGCCGGGGGGGTGTGAGTAATGAAAAACTGTTTTTT.

This chain connects TRBV5-1 to TRBJ2-5; D call uncertain. Germline V gene lookup returns CDR1 SGHRS and CDR2 YFSETQ. The V end lost 4 bases, the J end lost 1 base, and 5 bases lay between the germline ends. The CDR3 runs to 12 residues. CDR3 nucleotides: TGCGCCAGCAGCCAAATCCAAGAGACCCAGTACTTC. This encodes CASSQIQETQYF.